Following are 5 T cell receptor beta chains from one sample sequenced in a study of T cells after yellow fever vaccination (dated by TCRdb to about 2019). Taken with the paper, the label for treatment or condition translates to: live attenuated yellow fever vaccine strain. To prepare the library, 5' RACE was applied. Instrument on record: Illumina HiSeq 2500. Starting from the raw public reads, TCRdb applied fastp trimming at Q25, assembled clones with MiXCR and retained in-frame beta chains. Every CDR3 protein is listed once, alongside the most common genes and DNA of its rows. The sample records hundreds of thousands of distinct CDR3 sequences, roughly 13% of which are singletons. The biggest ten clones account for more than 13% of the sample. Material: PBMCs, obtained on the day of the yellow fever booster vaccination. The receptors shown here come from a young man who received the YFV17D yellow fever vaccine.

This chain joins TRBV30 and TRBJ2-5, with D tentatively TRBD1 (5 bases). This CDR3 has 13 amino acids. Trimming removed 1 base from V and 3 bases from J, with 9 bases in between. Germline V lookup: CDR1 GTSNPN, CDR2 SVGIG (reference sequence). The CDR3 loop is CAWSEGREETQYF. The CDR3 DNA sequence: TGTGCCTGGAGTGAAGGCAGGGAAGAGACCCAGTACTTC.

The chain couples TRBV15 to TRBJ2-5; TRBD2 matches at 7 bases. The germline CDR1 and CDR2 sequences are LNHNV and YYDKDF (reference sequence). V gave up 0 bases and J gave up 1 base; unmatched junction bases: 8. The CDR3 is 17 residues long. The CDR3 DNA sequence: TGTGCCACCAGCAGAGATTTTGGGGGAGGGCTCCAAGAGACCCAGTACTTC. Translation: CATSRDFGGGLQETQYF.

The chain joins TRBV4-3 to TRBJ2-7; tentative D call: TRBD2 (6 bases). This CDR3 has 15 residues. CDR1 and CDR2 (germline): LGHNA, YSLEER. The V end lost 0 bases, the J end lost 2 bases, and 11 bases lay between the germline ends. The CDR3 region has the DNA TGCGCCAGCAGCCAAGATCGGGGGTGGGCCTACGAGCAGTACTTC. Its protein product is CASSQDRGWAYEQYF.

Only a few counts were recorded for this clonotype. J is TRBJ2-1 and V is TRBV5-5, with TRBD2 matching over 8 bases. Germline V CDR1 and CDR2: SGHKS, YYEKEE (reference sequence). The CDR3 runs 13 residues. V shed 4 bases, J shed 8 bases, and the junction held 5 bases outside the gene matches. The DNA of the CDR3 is TGTGCCAGCAGCGCTACTAGCGGCCATGAGCAGTTCTTC. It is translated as CASSATSGHEQFF. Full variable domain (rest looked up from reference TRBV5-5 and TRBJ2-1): DAGVTQSPTHLIKTRGQQVTLRCSPISGHKSVSWYQQVLGQGPQFIFQYYEKEERGRGNFPDRFSARQFPNYSSELNVNALLLGDSALYLCASSATSGHEQFFGPGTRLTVL.

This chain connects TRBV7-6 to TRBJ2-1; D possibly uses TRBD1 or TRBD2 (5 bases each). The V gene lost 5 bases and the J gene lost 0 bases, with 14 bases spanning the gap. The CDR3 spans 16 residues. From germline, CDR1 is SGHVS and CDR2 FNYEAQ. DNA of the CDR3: TGTGCCAGCAGCCCCCCGGGGCAAAGCTCCTACAATGAGCAGTTCTTC. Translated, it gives CASSPPGQSSYNEQFF.